This T cell receptor beta chain is drawn from a study of shared clonotypes between healthy human individuals. Original processing notes: Junction-only immunoSEQ data arrived without quality scores, meaning filtering differed. The protocol was immunoSEQ multiplex PCR, while the TCRdb copy is restricted to in-frame clones and leaves out a portion. V, J and clone size were drawn from that table, and D and trimming were deduced from the DNA. In the table there are 550,000 to 650,000 clones, about 96% of which are singletons. This CDR3 is built from 16 residues. Germline lookup yields CDR1 SNHLY and CDR2 FYNNEI. V lost 2 bases to trimming and J lost 15 bases; unmatched junction nucleotides: 17. About this clone itself: No antigen is known for it.

Naive CD8 cells comprised CD45RO-negative, CCR7-positively selected cells, excluding terminally differentiated effector memory CD45RA+ cells. Donors, without exception, were Caucasian adults residing in Nashville, Tennessee. General study results and limits: The small donor group covered limited genetic and exposure diversity. Generation probability values for non-shared clonotypes were lower than those for clonotypes shared by all four donors.

The clonotype comes from a woman aged 30 to 39 in good health. V usage is TRBV2 and J usage is TRBJ2-1; 9 bases are shared with TRBD2. The specimen was naive CD8+ T cells sorted from blood. CDR3 bases: TGTGCCAGCAGTGAAATGGCGGGAGGGCCGTGGCGCCCGCCGTTCTTC. Translated, it gives CASSEMAGGPWRPPFF.